These 16 T cell receptor beta chains were sequenced from one sample in a study of cytomegalovirus exposure and HLA in healthy donors. TCRdb's table, derived via immunoSEQ multiplex PCR, lists solely in-frame clones and lacks some. The data contain about 330,000 clones, around 90% of them seen just once; the ten biggest clones take up approximately 1.1%. The sample comprised PBMCs. The receptors were sampled from a woman aged 25 to 39 in good health and CMV-seropositive.

V gene TRBV7-9 combines with J gene TRBJ1-1, with 8 bases that match TRBD1. The germline gives CDR1 SEHNR, CDR2 FQNEAQ (reference sequence). The J segment lost 5 bases and the V segment lost 8 bases, leaving 10 bases of the junction unmatched. The length of the CDR3 is 14 residues. The CDR3 DNA is TGTGCCAGCCGACGCGACAGGGGTGGGACTGAAGCTTTCTTT. This encodes CASRRDRGGTEAFF.

The CDR3 DNA reads TGTGCCAGCAGCATGGACAGGGAGGCCTCTGGGGCCAACGTCCTGACTTTC. Encoded protein: CASSMDREASGANVLTF. V and J are TRBV21-1 and TRBJ2-6; the table's D gene call, TRBD1, was not cross checked with the DNA. TRBV21-1 is labeled a pseudogene. The CDR3 totals 17 residues.

The chain couples TRBV9 to TRBJ1-2; D not certain. In germline, CDR1 is SGDLS, CDR2 YYNGEE. Trimming removed 1 base at V and 0 bases at J, with 13 bases between. The CDR3 is made up of 16 amino acids. The CDR3 DNA reads TGTGCCAGCAGCGTATCGGGAAGAAGCTCTAACTATGGCTACACCTTC. This translates into CASSVSGRSSNYGYTF.

V usage is TRBV28 and J usage is TRBJ1-2; 7 bases fit TRBD1. CDR1 MDHEN and CDR2 SYDVKM come from the germline V gene. CDR3 length: 16 amino acids. V lost 8 bases and J lost 7; bases outside the gene matches: 19. CDR3 DNA sequence: TGTGCCAGCGTTTTTGAGGGGGCATTTGGCAGGGGTGGCTACACCTTC. Amino acid sequence: CASVFEGAFGRGGYTF.

The chain is built from TRBV4-2 and TRBJ1-5; a weak D match, TRBD1 (5 bases). V lost 4 bases, J lost 4 bases, and 11 bases lay in between. Germline V CDR1 and CDR2: LGHNA, YNFKEQ. The CDR3 has 14 residues. In DNA form, the CDR3 reads TGTGCCAGCAGCCCAGACAGTTCTAATCAGCCCCAGCATTTT. It specifies CASSPDSSNQPQHF.

CDR3 coding DNA: TGTGCCAGCAGCGCGGACAGGGGCGGCTATGGCTACACCTTC. Translating it yields CASSADRGGYGYTF. The rearrangement joins TRBV6-5 to TRBJ1-2, with 9 bases identical to TRBD1. Germline trimming cut 6 bases from V and 4 bases from J; bases unmatched to any gene: 6. This CDR3 contains 14 residues. Germline-derived CDR1 and CDR2 are MNHEY and SVGAGI.

The rearrangement uses TRBV7-8 and TRBJ1-2; D might be TRBD1 (6 bases). V dropped 7 bases and J dropped 2 bases, with 17 bases sitting between them. Germline CDR1 and CDR2: SGHVS and FQNEAQ. This CDR3 has 15 residues. CDR3 sequence reads: CASTDLTGWNYGYTF. The CDR3, as DNA: TGTGCCAGCACCGATTTAACAGGGTGGAACTATGGCTACACCTTC.

This sequence joins TRBV2 and TRBJ1-4; D not certain. CDR1 SNHLY and CDR2 FYNNEI come from the germline V gene. The CDR3 loop spans 16 amino acids. Trimming shortened V by 3 bases and J by 0 bases, and 11 bases separated the two germline ends. Here the CDR3 DNA reads TGTGCCAGCAGTGATTTTACCTTTGCAACTAATGAAAAACTGTTTTTT. Translating it yields CASSDFTFATNEKLFF.

As for this clone: One end of the junction fails to match germline, which may point to a read error. The chain combines TRBV2 with TRBJ2-1, with D perhaps matching TRBD1 (5 bases). Looked up from germline, CDR1 is SNHLY and CDR2 is FYNNEI. The length of the CDR3 is 17 residues. The chain's CDR3 is CANSDPQGGSSYNEQFF. The CDR3 DNA is TGTGCCAACAGTGATCCCCAGGGTGGAAGCTCCTACAATGAGCAGTTCTTC.

V is TRBV6-4 and J is TRBJ1-2, with D unclear. The V gene lost 2 bases and the J gene lost 2 bases, with 3 bases spanning the gap. Germline CDR1 and CDR2: MRHNA and SNTAGT. This CDR3 comprises 12 residues. CDR3 coding DNA: TGTGCCAGCAGTGACGGGAACTATGGCTACACCTTC. It yields the protein CASSDGNYGYTF.

The rearrangement links TRBV29-1 to TRBJ2-1, with unresolved D. The CDR3 has 13 amino acids. Trimming took off 0 bases at V and 4 bases at J, with 7 bases between the two ends. Germline V gene data show CDR1 as SQVTM and CDR2 as ANQGSEA. The CDR3 sequence is CSVEDDKYNEQFF. CDR3 nucleotides: TGCAGCGTTGAAGATGACAAGTACAATGAGCAGTTCTTC.

This clone occurred once. The chain employs TRBV5-1 and TRBJ2-7; tentative D call: TRBD1 (6 bases). Germline lookup yields CDR1 SGHRS and CDR2 YFSETQ. The CDR3 has 13 residues. V gave up 1 base and J gave up 6 bases, with 11 bases separating them. DNA of the CDR3: TGCGCCAGCAGCTTGCTCACAGGGTCCGAGCAGTACTTC. It is translated as CASSLLTGSEQYF. The full variable domain, with the rest looked up from reference TRBV5-1 and TRBJ2-7, is KAGVTQTPRYLIKTRGQQVTLSCSPISGHRSVSWYQQTPGQGLQFLFEYFSETQRNKGNFPGRFSGRQFSNSRSEMNVSTLELGDSALYLCASSLLTGSEQYFGPGTRLTVT.

This rearrangement joins TRBV5-6 to TRBJ2-7; 9 nucleotides match TRBD2. J gave up 2 bases and V 2 bases, and 2 bases lay outside the gene matches. CDR1 SGHDT and CDR2 YYEEEE come from the germline V gene. This CDR3 has 14 amino acids. The CDR3 loop is CASSFPSGTYEQYF. The CDR3 nucleotides are TGTGCCAGCAGCTTTCCTAGCGGGACCTACGAGCAGTACTTC. Using reference TRBV5-6 and TRBJ2-7 for the parts outside the CDR3, the full variable domain is DAGVTQSPTHLIKTRGQQVTLRCSPKSGHDTVSWYQQALGQGPQFIFQYYEEEERQRGNFPDRFSGHQFPNYSSELNVNALLLGDSALYLCASSFPSGTYEQYFGPGTRLTVT.

The V call is TRBV13, the J call TRBJ2-7; a weak D match, TRBD2 (5 bases). Germline CDR1 is PRHDT and CDR2 is FYEKMQ (reference sequence). This CDR3 comprises 14 residues. V gave up 0 bases and J gave up 5 bases, with 11 bases separating them. CDR3 bases: TGTGCCAGCAGCTTAGGTCTAGCTTCCCACGAGCAGTACTTC. Its protein product is CASSLGLASHEQYF. Filled out from reference TRBV13 and TRBJ2-7, the complete variable domain reads AAGVIQSPRHLIKEKRETATLKCYPIPRHDTVYWYQQGPGQDPQFLISFYEKMQSDKGSIPDRFSAQQFSDYHSELNMSSLELGDSALYFCASSLGLASHEQYFGPGTRLTVT.

This clone occurred a few times. This chain connects TRBV4-2 to TRBJ2-7; D perhaps matches TRBD1 (6 bases). CDR3 length equals 15 residues. From germline, CDR1 is LGHNA and CDR2 YNFKEQ. With 0 bases removed from V and 2 bases from J, the gap between germline ends came to 11 bases. In DNA, the CDR3 is TGTGCCAGCAGCCAAGAGCGCGCAGGGGCCTACGAGCAGTACTTC. This encodes CASSQERAGAYEQYF.

The rearrangement joins TRBV15 to TRBJ2-5; TRBD1 might be the D (5 bases). Between the trimmed V and J ends, which lost 1 base and 7 bases, there was a span of 10 bases. CDR3 length equals 13 residues. The germline CDR1 and CDR2 sequences are LNHNV and YYDKDF (reference sequence). The CDR3 region is CATSRGQGATQYF. CDR3 sequence (DNA): TGTGCCACCAGCAGAGGGCAGGGCGCGACCCAGTACTTC.